This TCR beta chain derives from a study of blood T cell repertoires in COVID-19. On the study more broadly: COVID-19 samples collected from the United States, Italy and Spain covered acute and convalescent phases. In each case, the material was cDNA or gDNA derived from T cells, B-cell-depleted T cells, or PBMCs.

Assay used: immunoSEQ multiplex PCR; TCRdb lists only in-frame clones, some missing. The data show about 250,000 clones, approximately 83% seen once. Participants' own reports of clinical history determined their cohort assignment. This CDR3 has 15 amino acids. Trimming pared 5 bases from V and 1 base from J, leaving 14 bases between. CDR1 and CDR2 (germline): LNHDA, SQIVND (reference sequence). The TCR comes from a woman aged 40-49 years who had been exposed to COVID-19. The rearrangement links TRBV19 to TRBJ1-1, with TRBD1 as a possible D gene (6 bases). The sample taken for sequencing was PBMCs or T cells enriched from blood (not recorded which). The CDR3 region is CASSLVGRGNTEAFF. For the CDR3, the DNA is TGTGCCAGTAGTCTAGTGGGCAGGGGGAACACTGAAGCTTTCTTT.